The sequence of this T cell receptor beta chain was determined in a study of CD8 T cells in ankylosing spondylitis. In TCRdb, the 5' RACE reads were re-called with MiXCR into one record per CDR3 protein. Of roughly 230,000 distinct CDR3 sequences detected, about a sixth appear once; the ten largest clones hold around 32%. V was clipped by 1 base and J by 8 bases, with 12 bases between them. The CDR3 loop spans 14 amino acids. Germline CDR1 and CDR2: MNHEY and SMNVEV (reference sequence). This clonotype showed up just a few times. The sequence derives from a male donor with ankylosing spondylitis or in good health (not recorded which). The V and J genes are TRBV27 and TRBJ2-1; D is uncertain. Sequenced sample: blood, either unsorted or a sorted T cell fraction (not recorded which). CDR3 region: CASSLLWSDDEQFF. The CDR3, as DNA: TGTGCCAGCAGTTTATTATGGAGTGATGATGAGCAGTTCTTC.